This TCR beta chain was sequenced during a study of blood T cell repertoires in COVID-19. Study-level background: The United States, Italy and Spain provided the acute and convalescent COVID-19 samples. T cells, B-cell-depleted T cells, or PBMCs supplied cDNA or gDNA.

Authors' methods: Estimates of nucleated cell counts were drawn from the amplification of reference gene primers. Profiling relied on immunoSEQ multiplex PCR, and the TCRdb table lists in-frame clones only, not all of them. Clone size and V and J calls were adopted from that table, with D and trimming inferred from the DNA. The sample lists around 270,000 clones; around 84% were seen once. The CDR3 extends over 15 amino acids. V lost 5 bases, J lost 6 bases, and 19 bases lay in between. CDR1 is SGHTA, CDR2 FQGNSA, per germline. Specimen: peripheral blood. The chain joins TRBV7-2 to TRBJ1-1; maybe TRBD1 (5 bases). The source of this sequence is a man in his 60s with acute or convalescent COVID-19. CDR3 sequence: CASSPLAGRVPEAFF. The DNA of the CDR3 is TGTGCCAGCAGCCCCTTGGCTGGCAGGGTGCCTGAAGCTTTCTTT.